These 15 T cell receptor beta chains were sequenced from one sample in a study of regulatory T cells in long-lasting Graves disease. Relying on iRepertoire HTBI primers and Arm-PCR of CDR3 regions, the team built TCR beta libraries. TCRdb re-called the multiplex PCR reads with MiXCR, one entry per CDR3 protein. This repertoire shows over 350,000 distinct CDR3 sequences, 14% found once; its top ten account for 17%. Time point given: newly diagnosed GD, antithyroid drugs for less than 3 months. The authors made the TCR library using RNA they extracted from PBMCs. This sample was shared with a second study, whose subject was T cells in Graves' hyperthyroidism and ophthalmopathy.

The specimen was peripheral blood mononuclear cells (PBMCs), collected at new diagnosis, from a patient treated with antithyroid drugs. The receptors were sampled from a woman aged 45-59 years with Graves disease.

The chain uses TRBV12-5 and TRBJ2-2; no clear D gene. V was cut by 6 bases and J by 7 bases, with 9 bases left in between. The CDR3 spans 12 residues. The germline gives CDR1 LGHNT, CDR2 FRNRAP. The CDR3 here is CASGSTFGELFF. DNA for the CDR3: TGTGCTAGTGGCTCCACTTTCGGGGAGCTGTTTTTT.

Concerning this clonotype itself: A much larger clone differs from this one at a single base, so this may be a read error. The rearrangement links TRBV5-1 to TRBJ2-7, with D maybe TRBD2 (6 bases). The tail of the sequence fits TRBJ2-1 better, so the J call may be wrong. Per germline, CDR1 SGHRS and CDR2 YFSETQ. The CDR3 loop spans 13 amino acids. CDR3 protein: CASAGTPSYEQFF. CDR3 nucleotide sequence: TGCGCCAGCGCCGGGACTCCCTCCTACGAGCAGTTCTTC.

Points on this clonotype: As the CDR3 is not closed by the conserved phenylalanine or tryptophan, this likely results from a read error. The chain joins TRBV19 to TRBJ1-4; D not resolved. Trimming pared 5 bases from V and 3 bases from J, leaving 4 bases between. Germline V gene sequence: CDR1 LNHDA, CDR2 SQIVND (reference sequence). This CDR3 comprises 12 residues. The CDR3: CASSYPNEKLFL. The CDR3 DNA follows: TGTGCCAGTAGTTATCCTAATGAAAAACTGTTTCTT.

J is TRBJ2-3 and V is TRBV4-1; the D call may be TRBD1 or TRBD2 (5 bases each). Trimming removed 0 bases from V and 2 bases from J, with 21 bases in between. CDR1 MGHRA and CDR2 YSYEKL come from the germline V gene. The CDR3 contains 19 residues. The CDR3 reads CASSQDPLRGQTSTDTQYF. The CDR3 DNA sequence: TGCGCCAGCAGCCAAGATCCCCTCCGGGGCCAGACCTCCACAGATACGCAGTATTTT.

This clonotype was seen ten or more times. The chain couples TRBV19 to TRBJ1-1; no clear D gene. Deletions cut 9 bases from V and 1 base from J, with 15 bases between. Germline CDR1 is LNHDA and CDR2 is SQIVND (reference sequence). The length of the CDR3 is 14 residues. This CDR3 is CASMTGVGNTEAFF. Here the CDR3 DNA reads TGTGCCAGCATGACCGGGGTGGGGAACACTGAAGCTTTCTTT.

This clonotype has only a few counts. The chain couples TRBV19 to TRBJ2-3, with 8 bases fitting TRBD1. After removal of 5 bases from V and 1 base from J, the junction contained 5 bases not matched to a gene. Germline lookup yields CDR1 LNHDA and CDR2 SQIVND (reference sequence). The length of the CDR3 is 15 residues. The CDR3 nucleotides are TGTGCCAGTAGTGACAGGGGACCTCGCACAGATACGCAGTATTTT. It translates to CASSDRGPRTDTQYF.

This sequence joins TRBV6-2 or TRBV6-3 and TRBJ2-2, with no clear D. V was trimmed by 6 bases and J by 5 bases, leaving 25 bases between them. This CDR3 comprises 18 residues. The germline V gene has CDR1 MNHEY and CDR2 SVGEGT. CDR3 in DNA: TGTGCCAGCAGACCCGCCTCGGCCTGGTCCACAGTTACCGGGGAGCTGTTTTTT. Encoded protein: CASRPASAWSTVTGELFF.

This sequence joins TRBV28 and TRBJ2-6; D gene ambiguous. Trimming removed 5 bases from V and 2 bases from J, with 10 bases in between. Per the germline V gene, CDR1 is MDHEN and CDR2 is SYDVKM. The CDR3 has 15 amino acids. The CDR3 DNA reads TGTGCCAGCAGTCCCTCGGGCGCTGGGGCCAACGTCCTGACTTTC. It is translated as CASSPSGAGANVLTF.

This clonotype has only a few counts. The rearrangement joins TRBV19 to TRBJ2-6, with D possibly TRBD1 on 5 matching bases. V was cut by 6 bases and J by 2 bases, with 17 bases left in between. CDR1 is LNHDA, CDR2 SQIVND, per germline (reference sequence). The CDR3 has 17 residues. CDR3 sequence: CASRFLGQGPGANVLTF. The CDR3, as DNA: TGTGCCAGTAGGTTCTTAGGACAAGGACCTGGGGCCAACGTCCTGACTTTC.

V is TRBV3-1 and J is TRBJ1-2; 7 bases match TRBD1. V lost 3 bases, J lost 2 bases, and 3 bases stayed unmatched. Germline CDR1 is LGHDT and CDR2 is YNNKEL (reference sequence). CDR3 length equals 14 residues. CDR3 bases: TGTGCCAGCAGCCATGGACAGGCGAACTATGGCTACACCTTC. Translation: CASSHGQANYGYTF.

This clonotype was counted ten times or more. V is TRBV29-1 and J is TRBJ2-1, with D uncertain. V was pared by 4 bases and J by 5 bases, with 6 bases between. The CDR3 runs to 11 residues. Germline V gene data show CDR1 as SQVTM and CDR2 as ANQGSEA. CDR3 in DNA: TGCAGCGTTGTGTCTAACAATGAGCAGTTCTTC. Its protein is CSVVSNNEQFF.

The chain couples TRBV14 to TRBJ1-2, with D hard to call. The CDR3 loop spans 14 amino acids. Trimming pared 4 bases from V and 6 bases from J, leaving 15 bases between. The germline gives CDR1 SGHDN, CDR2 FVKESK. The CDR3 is CASSRMGRRDGYTF. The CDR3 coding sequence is TGTGCCAGCAGCCGAATGGGGAGGCGAGATGGCTACACCTTC.

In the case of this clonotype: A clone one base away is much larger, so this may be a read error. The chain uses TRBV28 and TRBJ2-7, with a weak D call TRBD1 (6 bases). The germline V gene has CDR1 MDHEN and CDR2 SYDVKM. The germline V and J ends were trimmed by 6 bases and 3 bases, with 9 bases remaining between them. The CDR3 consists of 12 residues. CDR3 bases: TGTGCCAGCAGCTACAGGGACTACGAGCAGTACTTC. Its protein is CASSYRDYEQYF.

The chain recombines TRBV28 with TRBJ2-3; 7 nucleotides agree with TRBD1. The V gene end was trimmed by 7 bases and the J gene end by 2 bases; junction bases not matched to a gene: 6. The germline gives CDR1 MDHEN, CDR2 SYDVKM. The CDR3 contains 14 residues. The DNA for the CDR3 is TGTGCCAGCACCCAACAGGGGATCACAGATACGCAGTATTTT. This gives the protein CASTQQGITDTQYF.

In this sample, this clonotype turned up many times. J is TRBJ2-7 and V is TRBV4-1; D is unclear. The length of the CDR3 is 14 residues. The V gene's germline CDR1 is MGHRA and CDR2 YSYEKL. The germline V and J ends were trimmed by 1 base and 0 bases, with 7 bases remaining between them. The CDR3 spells CASSQGVGSYEQYF. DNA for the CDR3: TGCGCCAGCAGCCAAGGTGTGGGCTCCTACGAGCAGTACTTC.